The 19 T cell receptor beta chains listed next were all sequenced from one sample in a study of shared clonotypes between healthy human individuals. CD45RO-negative, CCR7-positively selected cells formed the naive CD8 fraction, excluding terminally differentiated effector memory CD45RA+ cells. Assay used: immunoSEQ multiplex PCR; TCRdb lists only in-frame clones, some missing. The table lists about 2 million clones, about 95% of them singletons. Sequenced: naive CD8+ T cells sorted from blood. The receptors originated from a man between 18 and 35 years old in good health.

For this clone: Other nucleotide sequences in the sample specify the same CDR3. The chain employs TRBV19 and TRBJ2-7; D possibly corresponds to TRBD2 (5 bases). The CDR3 has 13 amino acids. Trimming took off 0 bases at V and 4 bases at J, with 7 bases between the two ends. Germline CDR1 and CDR2: LNHDA and SQIVND (reference sequence). The CDR3 DNA is TGTGCCAGTAGTATAGACGGGGAATACGAGCAGTACTTC. As protein: CASSIDGEYEQYF.

This clone was counted ten times or more. The chain is built from TRBV11-2 and TRBJ2-2; D assignment may be TRBD1 or TRBD2 (5 bases each). Germline-derived CDR1 and CDR2 are SGHAT and FQNNGV. The V and J ends lost 2 bases and 6 bases respectively, with 13 bases between them. This CDR3 has 15 amino acids. The CDR3 region has the DNA TGTGCCAGCAGCTTAACCTCTGTGGGGGCCGGGGAGCTGTTTTTT. It specifies CASSLTSVGAGELFF.

As for this clone: Within the sample, other DNA sequences also encode this same CDR3. V is TRBV9 and J is TRBJ2-3; D gene ambiguous. Trimming took 0 bases from V and 6 from J, leaving 5 bases between them. Germline CDR1 reads SGDLS; CDR2 reads YYNGEE. CDR3 length: 12 amino acids. CDR3 in amino acids: CASSVGLDTQYF. In DNA form, the CDR3 reads TGTGCCAGCAGCGTAGGTCTCGATACGCAGTATTTT. The complete variable domain, with remaining parts taken from reference TRBV9 and TRBJ2-3, reads DSGVTQTPKHLITATGQRVTLRCSPRSGDLSVYWYQQSLDQGLQFLIQYYNGEERAKGNILERFSAQQFPDLHSELNLSSLELGDSALYFCASSVGLDTQYFGPGTRLTVL.

The chain recombines TRBV5-1 with TRBJ2-2, with unresolved D. With 1 base removed from V and 5 bases from J, the gap between germline ends came to 6 bases. The length of the CDR3 is 13 residues. Germline CDR1 reads SGHRS; CDR2 reads YFSETQ. The CDR3: CASSLPLTGELFF. CDR3 in DNA: TGCGCCAGCAGCTTGCCACTTACCGGGGAGCTGTTTTTT.

This clone was seen just once. This chain links TRBV27 with TRBJ2-5; TRBD2 aligns across 7 bases. The V gene's germline CDR1 is MNHEY and CDR2 SMNVEV (reference sequence). CDR3 length: 16 residues. V lost 5 bases, J lost 1 base, and 10 bases stayed unmatched. CDR3 loop: CASSLSAGELQETQYF. As DNA, the CDR3 is TGTGCCAGCAGTCTCTCTGCGGGGGAACTCCAAGAGACCCAGTACTTC.

The V gene is TRBV7-9, the J gene TRBJ2-1, with unresolved D. There are 16 residues in the CDR3. Trimming cost V 5 bases and J 0 bases, with 14 bases left between them. Germline loops: CDR1 SEHNR, CDR2 FQNEAQ (reference sequence). In DNA form, the CDR3 reads TGTGCCAGCAGCCCCAAGTACGGGTTCTCCTACAATGAGCAGTTCTTC. This encodes CASSPKYGFSYNEQFF.

V gene TRBV5-1 combines with J gene TRBJ2-1, with D perhaps TRBD2 (6 bases). This CDR3 contains 18 residues. The germline V gene has CDR1 SGHRS and CDR2 YFSETQ. V was clipped by 0 bases and J by 4 bases, with 20 bases between them. Here the CDR3 DNA reads TGCGCCAGCAGCTTGGCGGACCCCCCGGGGGAGATATACAATGAGCAGTTCTTC. This translates into CASSLADPPGEIYNEQFF.

The chain has TRBV9 and TRBJ1-6; unclear D gene. The CDR3 length is 12 residues. V was clipped by 7 bases and J by 7 bases, with 9 bases between them. Germline values: CDR1 SGDLS, CDR2 YYNGEE. CDR3 bases: TGTGCCAGCGGGGATGGCAATTCACCCCTCCACTTT. Its translation is CASGDGNSPLHF.

This rearrangement joins TRBV5-1 to TRBJ2-1, with 12 bases aligning to TRBD1. The germline gives CDR1 SGHRS, CDR2 YFSETQ. This CDR3 has 16 residues. V shed 4 bases, J shed 3 bases, and the junction held 5 bases outside the gene matches. The CDR3 coding sequence is TGCGCCAGCAGCGTGGGACAGGGGGCTTTCTACAATGAGCAGTTCTTC. Protein sequence: CASSVGQGAFYNEQFF.

The CDR3 DNA reads as TGTGCCAGCAGTTTTACCGAGGGTTACGAGCAGTACTTC. It specifies CASSFTEGYEQYF. This chain links TRBV27 with TRBJ2-7; maybe TRBD2 (5 bases). Germline CDR1 reads MNHEY; CDR2 reads SMNVEV (reference sequence). V shed 3 bases and J shed 4 bases, with 10 bases lying between them. The CDR3 is 13 residues long.

With regard to this clone: The sample has other DNA sequences that encode this CDR3 too. The rearrangement links TRBV6-1 to TRBJ2-7, with D possibly being TRBD1 (5 bases). V lost 2 bases and J lost 2, with 7 bases in between. Germline-derived CDR1 and CDR2 are MNHNS and SASEGT. The CDR3 sequence is 13 residues long. In nucleotides, the CDR3 is TGTGCCAGCAGTGAAAGGGGCACCTACGAGCAGTACTTC. Residues: CASSERGTYEQYF.

This chain connects TRBV4-3 to TRBJ2-6, with D possibly TRBD1 on 5 matching bases. The V gene lost 0 bases and the J gene lost 2 bases, with 17 bases spanning the gap. The CDR3 is made up of 19 amino acids. Germline loops: CDR1 LGHNA, CDR2 YSLEER. The CDR3 DNA is TGCGCCAGCAGCCAAGAGTGGGCAGGGATAAGAACTGGGGCCAACGTCCTGACTTTC. Amino acid sequence: CASSQEWAGIRTGANVLTF.

As for this clone: Other DNA sequences in the sample encode the same CDR3. This chain links TRBV6-1 with TRBJ2-7; D may be TRBD1 (6 bases). The V end lost 3 bases, the J end lost 3 bases, and 6 bases lay between the germline ends. The CDR3 is 12 residues long. Per germline, CDR1 MNHNS and CDR2 SASEGT. This CDR3 reads CASSDRGYEQYF. The CDR3 region has the DNA TGTGCCAGCAGTGACAGGGGCTACGAGCAGTACTTC.

V is TRBV27 and J is TRBJ1-6, with a weak D call TRBD1 (6 bases). Trimming removed 6 bases at V and 0 bases at J, with 12 bases between. The germline V gene encodes CDR1 MNHEY and CDR2 SMNVEV (reference sequence). The CDR3 is made up of 16 amino acids. The CDR3 bases are TGTGCCAGCAGCCCACGGGGGGCCTCCTATAATTCACCCCTCCACTTT. Residues: CASSPRGASYNSPLHF.

The chain links TRBV13 to TRBJ2-7; 9 positions match TRBD1. CDR3 size: 18 residues. In germline, CDR1 is PRHDT, CDR2 FYEKMQ (reference sequence). V shed 2 bases, J shed 0 bases, and the junction held 11 bases outside the gene matches. The CDR3, as DNA: TGTGCCAGCAGCTTACACCCAGGCGGACAGGGGAGCTCCTACGAGCAGTACTTC. Translated, it gives CASSLHPGGQGSSYEQYF.

The chain combines TRBV5-1 with TRBJ1-2, with D hard to call. The CDR3 consists of 14 residues. Germline V lookup: CDR1 SGHRS, CDR2 YFSETQ. V dropped 0 bases and J dropped 5 bases, with 11 bases sitting between them. As DNA, the CDR3 is TGCGCCAGCAGCTTGGCCCGGACCGAGTATGGCTACACCTTC. Protein sequence: CASSLARTEYGYTF.

J is TRBJ1-3 and V is TRBV28; 7 nucleotides line up with TRBD1. V lost 5 bases, J lost 2 bases, and 6 bases stayed unmatched. CDR1 and CDR2 (germline): MDHEN, SYDVKM. This CDR3 comprises 15 residues. CDR3 residues: CASSHYTGAGNTIYF. The CDR3 DNA follows: TGTGCCAGCAGTCATTACACAGGGGCTGGAAACACCATATATTTT.

The chain recombines TRBV27 with TRBJ1-5, with D unresolved. Trimming pared 3 bases from V and 6 bases from J, leaving 12 bases between. The CDR3 is 14 amino acids. CDR1 is MNHEY and CDR2 is SMNVEV in the germline V gene (reference sequence). The CDR3 region is CASSFYRGSQPQHF. In nucleotides, the CDR3 is TGTGCCAGCAGTTTTTACCGGGGTAGTCAGCCCCAGCATTTT.

The V call is TRBV30, the J call TRBJ2-5, with 9 bases fitting TRBD2. The CDR3 sequence is 17 residues long. The V segment lost 0 bases and the J segment 4 bases; nucleotides outside the gene matches: 12. From germline, CDR1 is GTSNPN and CDR2 SVGIG (reference sequence). Here the CDR3 DNA reads TGTGCCTGGAGTGTAGTAGCTAGCGGGATCTTCGGAGAGACCCAGTACTTC. It encodes CAWSVVASGIFGETQYF. Supplemented by reference TRBV30 and TRBJ2-5, the full variable domain reads SQTIHQWPATLVQPVGSPLSLECTVEGTSNPNLYWYRQAAGRGLQLLFYSVGIGQISSEVPQNLSASRPQDRQFILSSKKLLLSDSGFYLCAWSVVASGIFGETQYFGPGTRLLVL.